The present entry profiles one TCR beta chain with its context. Its specificity is unknown. Synthesis of TCR beta cDNA was carried out from 450 to 650 ng total RNA with a constant-region primer. Libraries for TCR beta were built through three nested multiplex PCR rounds, which together made up a slightly modified ARM-PCR procedure. Amplification in the first two PCR rounds was performed using TRBV1-TRBV30 forward primers and a C-beta reverse primer for 10 cycles each. TCRdb re-called the multiplex PCR reads with MiXCR, one entry per CDR3 protein. This sample has about 44,000 distinct CDR3 sequences, with around three quarters found just once. Per germline, CDR1 MNHEY and CDR2 SVGAGI. Trimming cost V 9 bases and J 13 bases, with 22 bases left between them. The CDR3 consists of 12 residues. The sample belongs to a study of tumor-infiltrating lymphocytes in primary liver carcinoma. The overall study: All patients, whether men or women, fell within 30 to 69 years of age.

Joint extraction of RNA and DNA used roughly 19-33 mg of bulk tissue that was unsorted. Study observations and caveats: Top-250-clone fractions were significantly higher in tumors than in blood (p = 0.039). Tumor-adjacent and tumor-blood pairs shared less of their repertoires than tumor region pairs shared.

Sequencing was carried out using liver tumor tissue from sampling region 3. Subset indicated: tumor region T3, left-lateral pole. This chain uses TRBV6-5 with TRBJ2-7; D gene ambiguous. The TCR comes from a man aged 40-49 years with primary liver carcinoma and hepatitis B virus infection. The CDR3 sequence: CARSARPHRLYF. CDR3 nucleotides: TGTGCCAGGAGTGCTAGACCGCACAGATTATACTTC.